This T cell receptor beta chain was documented in a study of blood T cell repertoires in COVID-19. This CDR3 region has 13 residues. Germline CDR1 and CDR2: SGDLS and YYNGEE. Trimming took off 0 bases at V and 7 bases at J, with 7 bases between the two ends. The authors' processing: Estimation of nucleated cell counts was performed using reference gene primer amplification. Assay used: immunoSEQ multiplex PCR; TCRdb lists only in-frame clones, some missing. V, J and clone size derive from that table, while D and trimming were established from the DNA sequence. The top ten hold about a fifth of the sample, which has fewer than 60,000 clones, 70% to 90% seen once.

The source is a human donor in a cohort sampled during active COVID-19. The rearrangement links TRBV9 to TRBJ2-2; TRBD2 is a possible D gene (5 bases). Source material: peripheral blood. The CDR3 is CASSVGRDGELFF. The CDR3 DNA reads as TGTGCCAGCAGCGTAGGTCGGGACGGGGAGCTGTTTTTT.